This record concerns one T cell receptor beta chain sequence. The record originates from a study of shared clonotypes between healthy human individuals. Clones were sequenced by immunoSEQ multiplex PCR, and TCRdb holds only the in-frame ones, with some missing. Of about 480,000 clones listed, about four fifths were seen once; the top ten hold over 10%. Sequenced material: PBMCs. The receptor comes from a middle-aged woman in good health. Some clones in this sample may be carry-over from other donors' samples.

This CDR3 reads CASSLVDSYNEQFF. CDR3 coding DNA: TGTGCCAGCAGCTTAGTGGACTCCTACAATGAGCAGTTCTTC. The chain uses TRBV7-8 and TRBJ2-1, with D hard to call. From germline, CDR1 is SGHVS and CDR2 FQNEAQ. The CDR3 runs 14 residues. V lost 1 base, J lost 0 bases, and 4 bases lay in between.